This TCR beta chain was captured in a study of cytomegalovirus exposure and HLA in healthy donors. The study's findings and limits: By HLA locus, TCR association rates varied in a later analysis, with DRB1 showing the most and HLA-C the fewest.

The germline V gene encodes CDR1 SGHNT and CDR2 YYREEE (reference sequence). The germline V and J ends were trimmed by 0 bases and 0 bases, with 10 bases remaining between them. The CDR3 consists of 16 residues. Primers included in the PCR were 60 Vbeta and 13 Jbeta primers. Assay used: immunoSEQ multiplex PCR; TCRdb lists only in-frame clones, some missing. Among about 140,000 clones, 70% to 90% were seen once, and the ten largest hold roughly 2.4%. In the case of this clone: Its matching antigen is unknown.

The receptor was isolated from a man aged 45-65 years in good health and CMV-seronegative. Sequencing input: PBMCs. The rearrangement joins TRBV5-4 to TRBJ1-3; no definite D call. The CDR3 reads CASSLASDTSGNTIYF. In DNA, the CDR3 is TGTGCCAGCAGCTTGGCCTCCGACACCTCTGGAAACACCATATATTTT.